This is a list of T cell receptor beta chains from one sample in a study of control samples from healthy donors and cancer patients. Data came from immunoSEQ multiplex PCR; TCRdb stores just in-frame clones and leaves some out. The sample carries 95,000 to 150,000 clones, about 90% recorded once. Sequencing input: blood. Source of these receptors: a man younger than 35 in good health. Both conserved end residues are part of each CDR3. The D gene is left open where the match is weak. A row's size may be missing; if present it is once, few, many or a size class.

v_call: TRBV5-1; clone_size: -; j_call: TRBJ1-2; d_call: -; cdr3_nt: TGCGCCAGCAGCTTGGGTGACCGTGGCTACACCTTC; cdr3_aa: CASSLGDRGYTF
v_call: TRBV28; clone_size: -; j_call: TRBJ2-1; d_call: -; cdr3_nt: TGTGCCAGCAGTTTACCGACAGTTACCTCCTACAATGAGCAGTTCTTC; cdr3_aa: CASSLPTVTSYNEQFF
v_call: TRBV6-5; clone_size: once; j_call: TRBJ1-2; d_call: TRBD1; cdr3_nt: TGTGCCACCATCTGGACAGGGACGAACTATGGCTACACCTTC; cdr3_aa: CATIWTGTNYGYTF
v_call: TRBV10-1; clone_size: -; j_call: TRBJ2-7; d_call: TRBD2; cdr3_nt: TGCGCCAGCAGTGAGTCGAGGCTAGCGGGACTCTCCTACGAGCAGTACTTC; cdr3_aa: CASSESRLAGLSYEQYF
v_call: TRBV5-3; clone_size: -; j_call: TRBJ2-1; d_call: TRBD2; cdr3_nt: TGTGCCAGAACCCTGCCGGGAGGGGGAGTGTACAATGAGCAGTTCTTC; cdr3_aa: CARTLPGGGVYNEQFF
v_call: TRBV6-5; clone_size: -; j_call: TRBJ1-5; d_call: -; cdr3_nt: TGTGCCAGCAGTTACGATGTATACAATCAGCCCCAGCATTTT; cdr3_aa: CASSYDVYNQPQHF
v_call: TRBV7-2; clone_size: -; j_call: TRBJ1-5; d_call: -; cdr3_nt: TGTGCCAGCAGCTTAGAAGGGGTAAATCAGCCCCAGCATTTT; cdr3_aa: CASSLEGVNQPQHF
v_call: TRBV10-2; clone_size: -; j_call: TRBJ2-3; d_call: TRBD2; cdr3_nt: TGCGCCAGCAGTGAGTTTGGGGCTAGCGGGAGGGCGGATACGCAGTATTTT; cdr3_aa: CASSEFGASGRADTQYF
v_call: TRBV6-5; clone_size: -; j_call: TRBJ1-1; d_call: TRBD1; cdr3_nt: TGTGCCAGCAGTTCCTCTCGTAGACAGGGGGTTACTGAAGCTTTCTTT; cdr3_aa: CASSSSRRQGVTEAFF
v_call: TRBV9; clone_size: -; j_call: TRBJ2-7; d_call: -; cdr3_nt: TGTGCCAGCAGCGGGAACGGGCGTAGCTCCTACGAGCAGTACTTC; cdr3_aa: CASSGNGRSSYEQYF
v_call: TRBV7-8; clone_size: -; j_call: TRBJ2-1; d_call: -; cdr3_nt: TGTGCCAGCAGCCTGCACGGCCTTGAGCAGTTCTTC; cdr3_aa: CASSLHGLEQFF
v_call: TRBV29-1; clone_size: -; j_call: TRBJ1-1; d_call: -; cdr3_nt: TGCAGCGTAGCAATGCACCTCATGAACACTGAAGCTTTCTTT; cdr3_aa: CSVAMHLMNTEAFF
v_call: TRBV7-2; clone_size: -; j_call: TRBJ2-1; d_call: TRBD2; cdr3_nt: TGTGCCAGCAGCTTAACTAGCGGGAGGGCTCTCAATGAGCAGTTCTTC; cdr3_aa: CASSLTSGRALNEQFF
v_call: TRBV28; clone_size: -; j_call: TRBJ1-2; d_call: -; cdr3_nt: TGTGCCAGCAGTTTGCCGGGTGTTAACTATGGCTACACCTTC; cdr3_aa: CASSLPGVNYGYTF
v_call: TRBV5-5; clone_size: -; j_call: TRBJ2-6; d_call: TRBD1; cdr3_nt: TGTGCCAGCAGCCTAGAGGGGGCCGGGGCCAACGTCCTGACTTTC; cdr3_aa: CASSLEGAGANVLTF
v_call: TRBV14; clone_size: -; j_call: TRBJ1-1; d_call: -; cdr3_nt: TGTGCCAGCAGCCAAGTGGGGGCTTGGGGGGCCGTCCCCACTGAAGCTTTCTTT; cdr3_aa: CASSQVGAWGAVPTEAFF
v_call: TRBV21-1; clone_size: -; j_call: TRBJ2-7; d_call: -; cdr3_nt: TGTGCCAGCAGCAAAGTTAACAGCTACGAGCAGTACTTC; cdr3_aa: CASSKVNSYEQYF
v_call: TRBV29-1; clone_size: -; j_call: TRBJ2-6; d_call: -; cdr3_nt: TGCAGCGTTAAATCTGGGGCCAACGTCCTGACTTTC; cdr3_aa: CSVKSGANVLTF
v_call: TRBV12-3/TRBV12-4; clone_size: -; j_call: TRBJ1-2; d_call: -; cdr3_nt: TGTGCCAGCAGTTTTCCGGGAGGTGGCTACACCTTC; cdr3_aa: CASSFPGGGYTF
v_call: TRBV28; clone_size: -; j_call: TRBJ1-1; d_call: -; cdr3_nt: TGTGCCAGCAGTTTAGGGGCTGAGGCAGCTTTCTTT; cdr3_aa: CASSLGAEAAFF
v_call: TRBV18; clone_size: -; j_call: TRBJ2-1; d_call: -; cdr3_nt: TGTGCCAGCTCATCTCCGGACAGGGGGCTGACTAGCGGGACCCCCGTCGAGCAGTTCTTC; cdr3_aa: CASSSPDRGLTSGTPVEQFF
v_call: TRBV11-2; clone_size: -; j_call: TRBJ2-1; d_call: -; cdr3_nt: TGTGCCAGCAGTAGCAGACAGGTCGTCTTCTCCTACAATGAGCAGTTCTTC; cdr3_aa: CASSSRQVVFSYNEQFF